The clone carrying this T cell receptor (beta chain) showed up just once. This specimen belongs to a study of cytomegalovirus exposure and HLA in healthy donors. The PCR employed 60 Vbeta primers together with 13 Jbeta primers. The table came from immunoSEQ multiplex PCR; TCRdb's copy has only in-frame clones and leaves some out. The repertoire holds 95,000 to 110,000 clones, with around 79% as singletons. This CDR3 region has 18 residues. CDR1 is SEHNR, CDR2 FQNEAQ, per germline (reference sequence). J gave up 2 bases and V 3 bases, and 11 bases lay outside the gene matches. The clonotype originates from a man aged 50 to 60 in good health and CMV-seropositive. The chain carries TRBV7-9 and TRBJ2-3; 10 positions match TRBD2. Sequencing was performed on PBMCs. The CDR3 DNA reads TGTGCCAGCAGCTTGACAAGACCGGGACTAGCGACCACAGATACGCAGTATTTT. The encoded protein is CASSLTRPGLATTDTQYF.